Shown below are 22 T cell receptor beta chains from a single sample sequenced in a study of blood T cells in healthy people across ages. Primed by a sample-barcoded 5' primer and a J-beta primer mix, a second PCR proceeded for roughly 6 to 12 cycles. TCRdb re-called the 5' RACE reads with MiXCR, one entry per CDR3 protein. This repertoire shows approximately 730,000 distinct CDR3 sequences, approximately 53% found once; its top ten account for about 42%. The sample was blood. All receptors come from a man older than 75 in good health.

V and J are TRBV7-9 and TRBJ1-6; D might be TRBD1 (5 bases). The germline V gene has CDR1 SEHNR and CDR2 FQNEAQ (reference sequence). CDR3 length: 14 amino acids. Trimming cost V 4 bases and J 7 bases, with 11 bases left between them. CDR3 nucleotide sequence: TGTGCCAGCAGCTACTCGGGGGACAATTCACCCCTCCACTTT. It is translated as CASSYSGDNSPLHF.

The V and J genes are TRBV7-3 and TRBJ2-4, with D tentatively TRBD1 (5 bases). The CDR3 has 14 residues. Deletions cut 5 bases from V and 13 bases from J, with 21 bases between. Looked up from germline, CDR1 is SGHTA and CDR2 is FQGTGA. Written as DNA, the CDR3 is TGTGCCAGCAGCGCAATCATGGACATCTTGGAGCAGTACTTC. This encodes CASSAIMDILEQYF.

CDR3 region: CASSRTGTSNQPQHF. For the CDR3, the DNA is TGTGCCAGCAGCCGGACAGGTACTAGCAATCAGCCCCAGCATTTT. The V gene is TRBV11-2, the J gene TRBJ1-5; 7 bases are a match to TRBD1. CDR3 length: 15 amino acids. The germline V gene encodes CDR1 SGHAT and CDR2 FQNNGV. The junction had 4 bases not matched to a gene; V was cut back by 5 bases and J by 0 bases.

V and J are TRBV7-2 and TRBJ2-4; the match to TRBD2 covers 7 bases. The CDR3 consists of 16 residues. CDR1 and CDR2 (germline): SGHTA, FQGNSA. The trim removed 4 bases at V and 0 bases at J, leaving 6 bases unmatched. The CDR3 bases are TGTGCCAGCAGCTCGCGACTAGCCCTAGCCAAAAACATTCAGTACTTC. Its protein is CASSSRLALAKNIQYF.

This chain uses TRBV4-1 with TRBJ1-1, with TRBD1 matching 7 bases. The V gene's germline CDR1 is MGHRA and CDR2 YSYEKL. V trimming: 8 bases; J trimming: 1 base; junction bases outside the gene matches: 4. This CDR3 has 13 amino acids. CDR3 loop: CASQGQTNTEAFF. As DNA, the CDR3 is TGCGCCAGCCAGGGACAGACGAACACTGAAGCTTTCTTT.

The CDR3 sequence is CASSLVSSGVWEQFF. The CDR3 DNA follows: TGTGCCAGCAGCTTAGTATCTAGCGGGGTCTGGGAGCAGTTCTTC. The V and J genes are TRBV11-2 and TRBJ2-1; 9 bases are shared with TRBD2. CDR1 is SGHAT, CDR2 FQNNGV, per germline. The CDR3 length is 15 residues. V shed 1 base, J shed 10 bases, and the junction held 8 bases outside the gene matches.

This clonotype was seen a handful of times. This rearrangement joins TRBV9 to TRBJ1-2; D perhaps matches TRBD1 (5 bases). Trimming stripped 0 bases from V and 7 bases from J, with 16 bases between. The CDR3 covers 15 residues. CDR1 is SGDLS, CDR2 YYNGEE, per germline. CDR3 amino acids: CASSVGGAPHSGYTF. The CDR3 DNA reads TGTGCCAGCAGCGTAGGGGGCGCCCCTCATAGTGGCTACACCTTC.

The CDR3 reads CASSRSPGGEQFF. The CDR3, as DNA: TGCGCCAGCAGCCGGAGCCCCGGAGGAGAGCAGTTCTTC. The rearrangement uses TRBV5-1 and TRBJ2-1; tentative D call: TRBD2 (5 bases). CDR3 length: 13 residues. V was cut by 4 bases and J by 10 bases, with 15 bases left in between. Germline loops: CDR1 SGHRS, CDR2 YFSETQ.

This clonotype was picked up a small number of times. CDR3 sequence: CASRAGGPGEQYF. The CDR3 DNA follows: TGTGCCAGCAGAGCGGGAGGCCCGGGCGAGCAGTACTTC. The chain joins TRBV25-1 to TRBJ2-7; TRBD2 aligns across 9 bases. The V gene's germline CDR1 is MGHDK and CDR2 SYGVNS. There are 13 residues in the CDR3. Trimming at V came to 6 bases and at J to 6 bases, leaving 6 bases not matched to a gene.

This clonotype appeared once. The chain employs TRBV29-1 and TRBJ1-1; D is unresolved. Trimming left V 4 bases short and J 5 bases short, with 23 bases between. From germline, CDR1 is SQVTM and CDR2 ANQGSEA. This CDR3 is 16 amino acids long. The CDR3 loop reads CSVAGGQLPKRTEAFF. CDR3 in DNA: TGCAGCGTTGCAGGCGGGCAGCTACCTAAGCGGACTGAAGCTTTCTTT.

The chain recombines TRBV6-5 with TRBJ2-1, with unresolved D. Trimming shortened V by 4 bases and J by 5 bases, and 12 bases separated the two germline ends. The CDR3 spans 14 residues. The germline V gene has CDR1 MNHEY and CDR2 SVGAGI. The CDR3 DNA sequence: TGTGCCAGCAGTTGGACGGACGTCCACAATGAGCAGTTCTTC. It encodes CASSWTDVHNEQFF.

The chain has TRBV20-1 and TRBJ2-3; TRBD2 matches 12 bases. Germline-derived CDR1 and CDR2 are DFQATT and SNEGSKA (reference sequence). V was clipped by 3 bases and J by 6 bases; unmatched bases: 7. The CDR3 extends over 15 amino acids. The CDR3 loop reads CSASKLAGGMDTQYF. Written as DNA, the CDR3 is TGCAGTGCTAGTAAACTAGCGGGAGGTATGGATACGCAGTATTTT.

This chain joins TRBV10-2 and TRBJ2-3; 8 bases line up with TRBD2. The CDR3 sequence is 16 residues long. In germline, CDR1 is WSHSY, CDR2 SAAADI. V lost 6 bases, J lost 6 bases, and 14 bases stayed unmatched. CDR3 sequence reads: CASRDPTGGRMDTQYF. The CDR3 coding sequence is TGCGCCAGCAGGGACCCGACGGGAGGGCGAATGGATACGCAGTATTTT.

V and J are TRBV27 and TRBJ1-2; D unresolved. The CDR3 totals 14 residues. The germline CDR1 and CDR2 sequences are MNHEY and SMNVEV (reference sequence). Trimming pared 5 bases from V and 4 bases from J, leaving 14 bases between. CDR3 nucleotide sequence: TGTGCCAGCAGTCAGACCGGGCCACTCTATGGCTACACCTTC. Encoded protein: CASSQTGPLYGYTF.

The chain recombines TRBV12-3 or TRBV12-4 with TRBJ1-6; D remains unclear. The germline V and J ends were trimmed by 1 base and 9 bases, with 10 bases remaining between them. The CDR3 runs to 14 residues. The CDR3 loop reads CASSLGSDGSPLHF. CDR3 sequence (DNA): TGTGCCAGCAGTTTAGGGTCGGATGGTTCACCCCTCCACTTT.

The genes are TRBV20-1 and TRBJ1-2; D might be TRBD1 (5 bases). Deletions cut 6 bases from V and 4 bases from J, with 24 bases between. This CDR3 is built from 16 residues. Germline values: CDR1 DFQATT, CDR2 SNEGSKA (reference sequence). CDR3 coding DNA: TGCAGTGCCCGAGAAGGACCCCAGGGAATCGGCTATGGCTACACCTTC. This gives the protein CSAREGPQGIGYGYTF.

The V and J genes are TRBV7-2 and TRBJ2-4, with 7 bases matching TRBD1. The V gene's germline CDR1 is SGHTA and CDR2 FQGNSA. There are 14 residues in the CDR3. The trim removed 5 bases at V and 4 bases at J, leaving 5 bases unmatched. The CDR3, as DNA: TGTGCCAGCAGCCCCATCAGGGGGAAAAACATTCAGTACTTC. Translated: CASSPIRGKNIQYF.

This clonotype was counted only a few times. The chain couples TRBV5-1 to TRBJ2-7; D possibly corresponds to TRBD1 (7 bases). Trimming took off 6 bases at V and 4 bases at J, with 14 bases between the two ends. Germline values: CDR1 SGHRS, CDR2 YFSETQ. CDR3 size: 13 residues. CDR3 region: CASNAQGGYEQYF. The CDR3 bases are TGCGCCAGCAATGCCCAGGGGGGATACGAGCAGTACTTC.

This rearrangement joins TRBV18 to TRBJ2-2, with D hard to call. V lost 1 base, J lost 4 bases, and 10 bases lay in between. This CDR3 is built from 15 residues. The germline CDR1 and CDR2 sequences are KGHSH and LQKENI. Here the CDR3 DNA reads TGTGCCAGCTCACCACGACCGTCGGGCACCGGGGAGCTGTTTTTT. Translating gives CASSPRPSGTGELFF.

In this sample, this clonotype turned up once. This chain joins TRBV27 and TRBJ2-4, with TRBD2 matching 12 bases. V dropped 4 bases and J dropped 15; count of bases not matched to a gene: 13. Germline V CDR1 and CDR2: MNHEY, SMNVEV (reference sequence). The CDR3 runs 15 residues. CDR3 sequence: CASSSSETSGSVVYF. As DNA, the CDR3 is TGTGCCAGCAGTTCATCGGAGACTAGCGGGAGTGTTGTGTACTTC.

This clonotype has just one count. V usage is TRBV5-1 and J usage is TRBJ2-5, with TRBD2 matching 7 bases. The DNA end lines up better with TRBJ2-7; the J call may be wrong. This CDR3 is 16 amino acids long. CDR1 and CDR2 from the germline V gene are SGHRS and YFSETQ. The DNA of the CDR3 is TGCGCCAGCAGCCCAACTTACGGACTAGAAACCAGCGAGCAGTACTTC. It codes for CASSPTYGLETSEQYF.

The chain links TRBV24-1 to TRBJ2-2; 11 bases map to TRBD1. J lost 4 bases, V lost 9 bases, and 3 bases had no gene match. This CDR3 comprises 14 residues. Per the germline V gene, CDR1 is KGHDR and CDR2 is SFDVKD. The CDR3, as DNA: TGTGCCACCGCCGGGACAGGGGGCACCGGGGAGCTGTTTTTT. This encodes CATAGTGGTGELFF.